This TCR beta chain was identified during a study of cytomegalovirus exposure and HLA in healthy donors. Study information: Roughly 80% of 350 to 400 genotyped donors fell in the Caucasian-associated ancestry cluster. Study-wide results and caveats: Most TCR sequences were seen very rarely across donors, but some public TCRs occurred in many. A later analysis showed TCR association rates differing by HLA locus, peaking at DRB1 and lowest at HLA-C.

In the case of this clone: Its antigen remains unidentified.

CDR3 length: 15 residues. V trimming: 5 bases; J trimming: 4 bases; junction bases outside the gene matches: 8. Germline V CDR1 and CDR2: SGHVS, FNYEAQ. Primers: 60 Vbeta forward and 13 Jbeta reverse. Measured with immunoSEQ multiplex PCR; TCRdb has only the in-frame clones, and not every one. The repertoire holds about 130,000 clones, with around 85% as singletons. What was sequenced was PBMCs. The TCR comes from a boy aged 10-17 years in good health and CMV-seronegative. The chain couples TRBV7-6 to TRBJ2-3; 8 bases match TRBD2. CDR3 amino acids: CASSESGGGADTQYF. CDR3 nucleotides: TGTGCCAGCAGCGAAAGCGGGGGCGGGGCAGATACGCAGTATTTT.